What follows are 25 T cell receptor beta chains derived from one specimen sequenced in a study of cytomegalovirus exposure and HLA in healthy donors (dated by TCRdb to between 2016 and 2019). Receptor amplification or capture employed the immunoSEQ multiplex PCR assay. A mixture of 60 forward primers for TCR Vbeta segments and 13 reverse primers for TCR Jbeta segments was used in the multiplex PCR. Not all clones reach the TCRdb copy of this immuneACCESS table, which keeps in-frame sequences only. Checked studies attribute under half of the gap to unresolved V genes and leave the rest unexplained. For this sample there are roughly 70,000 clones; 74% appear just once. The ten largest clones add up to over 9.5% of the sample. The sample comprised PBMCs. These receptors originate from a human donor in good health.

This clone was picked up a small number of times. The V gene is TRBV9, the J gene TRBJ2-3; D perhaps matches TRBD2 (6 bases). CDR1 and CDR2 (germline): SGDLS, YYNGEE. The V end lost 0 bases, the J end lost 0 bases, and 11 bases lay between the germline ends. This CDR3 contains 16 residues. The DNA of the CDR3 is TGTGCCAGCAGCGTAGATGTAGCGGCTAGCACAGATACGCAGTATTTT. Its translation: CASSVDVAASTDTQYF.

The chain employs TRBV27 and TRBJ1-2; D gene ambiguous. V lost 5 bases and J lost 2, with 21 bases in between. CDR3 length: 17 amino acids. Per the germline V gene, CDR1 is MNHEY and CDR2 is SMNVEV (reference sequence). The DNA for the CDR3 is TGTGCCAGCAGTCCACGGGTCGGCAATCCCCACAACTATGGCTACACCTTC. It encodes CASSPRVGNPHNYGYTF.

This chain uses TRBV30 with TRBJ1-1; D remains unclear. V was shortened by 2 bases and J by 9 bases, with 10 bases between the two germline ends. There are 11 residues in the CDR3. The germline V gene has CDR1 GTSNPN and CDR2 SVGIG (reference sequence). The CDR3 bases are TGTGCCTGGAGTCTGGAGAGTAAAGCTTTCTTT. This codes for CAWSLESKAFF.

This clone was recorded a few times. The V and J genes are TRBV2 and TRBJ1-1; D gene uncertain. Between the trimmed V and J ends, which lost 2 bases and 2 bases, there was a span of 9 bases. CDR3 size: 14 residues. Germline V gene sequence: CDR1 SNHLY, CDR2 FYNNEI. CDR3 loop: CASSETAANTEAFF. The CDR3 nucleotides read TGTGCCAGCAGTGAAACCGCGGCCAACACTGAAGCTTTCTTT.

The chain recombines TRBV5-1 with TRBJ2-5; D possibly corresponds to TRBD1 (6 bases). Trimming shortened V by 4 bases and J by 5 bases, and 12 bases separated the two germline ends. Germline V CDR1 and CDR2: SGHRS, YFSETQ. The CDR3 is 13 residues long. CDR3 in amino acids: CASSPQGRETQYF. The CDR3 DNA follows: TGCGCCAGCAGCCCACAGGGCAGGGAGACCCAGTACTTC.

This chain joins TRBV28 and TRBJ2-7; D is perhaps TRBD2 (6 bases). The germline gives CDR1 MDHEN, CDR2 SYDVKM. The CDR3 is made up of 15 amino acids. V lost 3 bases, J lost 2 bases, and 14 bases lay in between. The CDR3 DNA is TGTGCCAGCAGTTTCCTTACCGGGGGTACCTACGAGCAGTACTTC. It translates to CASSFLTGGTYEQYF.

This chain joins TRBV9 and TRBJ1-4; perhaps TRBD1 as D (5 bases). The V end lost 3 bases, the J end lost 8 bases, and 17 bases lay between the germline ends. Germline loops: CDR1 SGDLS, CDR2 YYNGEE. The CDR3 contains 15 residues. CDR3 region: CASSANSGVGEKLFF. CDR3 sequence (DNA): TGTGCCAGCAGCGCAAACTCGGGGGTGGGAGAAAAACTGTTTTTT.

This chain joins TRBV5-6 and TRBJ2-7; 7 nucleotides line up with TRBD1. V was pared by 6 bases and J by 2 bases, with 17 bases of the junction left unmatched. This CDR3 is built from 17 residues. Germline-derived CDR1 and CDR2 are SGHDT and YYEEEE. CDR3 loop: CASTTSNRGRLPYEQYF. In DNA, the CDR3 is TGTGCCAGCACCACTTCTAATAGGGGGCGGCTGCCCTACGAGCAGTACTTC.

A single count supports this clone. The rearrangement links TRBV5-1 to TRBJ1-1, with D tentatively TRBD1 (5 bases). V shed 0 bases and J shed 5 bases, with 14 bases lying between them. CDR3 length equals 15 residues. Per germline, CDR1 SGHRS and CDR2 YFSETQ. The DNA for the CDR3 is TGCGCCAGCAGCTTGGCGGGGGTTGGGGTAACTGAAGCTTTCTTT. This gives the protein CASSLAGVGVTEAFF.

This clone was found a few times. V gene TRBV21-1 combines with J gene TRBJ1-5; the table's TRBD1 call for D was not verified on the DNA. TRBV21-1 is annotated as a pseudogene. The CDR3 covers 21 residues. CDR3: CASSKGGKGQGITSRNQPQHF. The CDR3 nucleotides read TGTGCCAGCAGCAAAGGGGGGAAGGGACAGGGAATCACGAGCCGCAATCAGCCCCAGCATTTT.

The chain uses TRBV1 and TRBJ2-7; TRBD2 reflects the table's D call only, with no check against the DNA. TRBV1 is marked as a pseudogene. The CDR3 runs 19 residues. DNA of the CDR3: TGCACCAGCAGCCAAAGACCGAAAGATGGGGGGGCCGCGTTGTACGAGCAGTACTTC. This encodes CTSSQRPKDGGAALYEQYF.

The sample holds one count of this clone. This chain links TRBV11-1 with TRBJ1-4; 8 bases are a match to TRBD1. V dropped 5 bases and J dropped 11; count of bases not matched to a gene: 13. The CDR3 sequence is 15 residues long. CDR1 and CDR2 (germline): SGHAT, FQDESV (reference sequence). The CDR3 nucleotides read TGTGCCAGCAGCCCAAAACCGGACAGGGTGGAGAAACTGTTTTTT. Protein product: CASSPKPDRVEKLFF.

V is TRBV6-5 and J is TRBJ1-1; tentative D call: TRBD1 (6 bases). Deletions cut 5 bases from V and 4 bases from J, with 11 bases between. This CDR3 comprises 13 residues. The V gene's germline CDR1 is MNHEY and CDR2 SVGAGI. As DNA, the CDR3 is TGTGCCAGCAGTAGGGGGACGAGCACTGAAGCTTTCTTT. Its translation: CASSRGTSTEAFF.

The chain is built from TRBV25-1 and TRBJ2-5, with 7 bases fitting TRBD1. V trimming: 4 bases; J trimming: 4 bases; junction bases outside the gene matches: 9. Germline lookup yields CDR1 MGHDK and CDR2 SYGVNS. This CDR3 comprises 15 residues. The CDR3, as DNA: TGTGCCAGCAGTGCCGACAGGGAGAAGGGAGAGACCCAGTACTTC. Its protein product is CASSADREKGETQYF.

CDR3 sequence (DNA): TGCGCCAGCACCCTGGGACAGGCTGGAGAGACCCAGTACTTC. Protein: CASTLGQAGETQYF. This chain links TRBV5-1 with TRBJ2-5, with 8 bases that match TRBD1. Per germline, CDR1 SGHRS and CDR2 YFSETQ. The junction had 8 bases not matched to a gene; V was cut back by 6 bases and J by 4 bases. The CDR3 covers 14 residues.

The chain uses TRBV7-3 and TRBJ1-1; 9 bases are shared with TRBD1. The CDR3 consists of 15 residues. CDR1 and CDR2 from the germline V gene are SGHTA and FQGTGA. With 5 bases clipped from V and 5 bases from J, the junction kept 9 bases outside the gene matches. CDR3 region: CASSLHTGGYTEAFF. The CDR3 DNA sequence: TGTGCCAGCAGCCTCCATACAGGGGGCTATACTGAAGCTTTCTTT.

The chain uses TRBV7-9 and TRBJ2-6; D unresolved. CDR3 length: 15 residues. Trimming took 3 bases from V and 0 from J, leaving 6 bases between them. Germline V gene lookup returns CDR1 SEHNR and CDR2 FQNEAQ (reference sequence). CDR3 coding DNA: TGTGCCAGCAGCTTCCCACTCTCTGGGGCCAACGTCCTGACTTTC. Its protein product is CASSFPLSGANVLTF.

The chain has TRBV28 and TRBJ2-2; 9 nucleotides agree with TRBD2. V lost 8 bases, J lost 8 bases, and 12 bases stayed unmatched. Per the germline V gene, CDR1 is MDHEN and CDR2 is SYDVKM. This CDR3 comprises 15 residues. CDR3 sequence: CASQRGGLAVGELFF. CDR3 DNA sequence: TGTGCCAGCCAACGGGGGGGACTAGCAGTTGGGGAGCTGTTTTTT.

The chain is built from TRBV10-3 and TRBJ2-7; D gene ambiguous. Trimming took 8 bases from V and 2 from J, leaving 13 bases between them. Germline V gene lookup returns CDR1 ENHRY and CDR2 SYGVKD. The CDR3 runs 13 residues. Here the CDR3 DNA reads TGTGCCATCCAGGATATGCTACCCTACGAGCAGTACTTC. Protein sequence: CAIQDMLPYEQYF.

The chain is built from TRBV19 and TRBJ1-5, with TRBD1 matching 8 bases. The CDR3 runs 14 residues. Germline V gene sequence: CDR1 LNHDA, CDR2 SQIVND (reference sequence). V was pared by 8 bases and J by 0 bases, with 3 bases of the junction left unmatched. The CDR3 DNA is TGTGCCAGTGATGACAGGGGTAGCAATCAGCCCCAGCATTTT. Translation: CASDDRGSNQPQHF.

V and J are TRBV4-1 and TRBJ2-7; D is possibly TRBD1 (6 bases). Germline V gene lookup returns CDR1 MGHRA and CDR2 YSYEKL. V was clipped by 5 bases and J by 0 bases, with 11 bases between them. The CDR3 runs to 14 residues. The CDR3 spells CASSVQGSSYEQYF. CDR3 DNA: TGCGCCAGCAGCGTTCAGGGGTCCTCCTACGAGCAGTACTTC.

This chain joins TRBV7-3 and TRBJ1-5; no definite D call. The germline CDR1 and CDR2 sequences are SGHTA and FQGTGA. The CDR3 is 15 amino acids. Trimming took off 5 bases at V and 4 bases at J, with 15 bases between the two ends. CDR3 coding DNA: TGTGCCAGCAGCATCGGGTCCCAAAGGAATCAGCCCCAGCATTTT. This translates into CASSIGSQRNQPQHF.

V is TRBV27 and J is TRBJ1-3; D is possibly TRBD1 (6 bases). Germline loops: CDR1 MNHEY, CDR2 SMNVEV (reference sequence). Trimming cost V 5 bases and J 3 bases, with 20 bases left between them. There are 17 residues in the CDR3. CDR3 sequence reads: CASSPDPQGLRGNTIYF. The CDR3 nucleotides are TGTGCCAGCAGTCCCGACCCTCAGGGGCTGCGTGGAAACACCATATATTTT.

The V call is TRBV28, the J call TRBJ1-1; D possibly corresponds to TRBD1 (6 bases). The CDR3 contains 13 residues. The V gene's germline CDR1 is MDHEN and CDR2 SYDVKM. Trimming removed 6 bases at V and 1 base at J, with 9 bases between. The CDR3 reads CASRLDRNTEAFF. CDR3 DNA sequence: TGTGCCAGCAGACTGGACAGGAACACTGAAGCTTTCTTT.

The chain links TRBV7-9 to TRBJ2-1, with D unresolved. CDR3 size: 11 residues. Trimming removed 3 bases from V and 8 bases from J, with 5 bases in between. Germline-derived CDR1 and CDR2 are SEHNR and FQNEAQ (reference sequence). In DNA, the CDR3 is TGTGCCAGCAGCTTCGAGGATGAGCAGTTCTTC. It encodes CASSFEDEQFF.